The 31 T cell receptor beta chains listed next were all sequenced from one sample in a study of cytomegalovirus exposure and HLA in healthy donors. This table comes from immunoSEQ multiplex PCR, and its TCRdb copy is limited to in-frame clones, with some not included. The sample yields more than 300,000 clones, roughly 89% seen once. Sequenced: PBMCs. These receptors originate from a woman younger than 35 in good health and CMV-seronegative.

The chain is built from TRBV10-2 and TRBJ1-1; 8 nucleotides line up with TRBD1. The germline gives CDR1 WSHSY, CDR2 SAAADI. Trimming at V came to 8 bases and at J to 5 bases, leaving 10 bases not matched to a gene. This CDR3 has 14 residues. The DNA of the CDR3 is TGCGCCAGCGAAACCGACAGGGGAGGGACTGAAGCTTTCTTT. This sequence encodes CASETDRGGTEAFF.

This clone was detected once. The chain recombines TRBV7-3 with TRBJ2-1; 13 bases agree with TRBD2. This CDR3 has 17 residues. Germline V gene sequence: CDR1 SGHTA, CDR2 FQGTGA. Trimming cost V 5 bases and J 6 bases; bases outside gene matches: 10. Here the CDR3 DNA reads TGTGCCAGCAGCCTGACGGGACTAGCGGGACCCCTCAATGAGCAGTTCTTC. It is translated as CASSLTGLAGPLNEQFF. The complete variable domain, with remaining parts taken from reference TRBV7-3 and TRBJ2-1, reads GAGVSQTPSNKVTEKGKYVELRCDPISGHTALYWYRQSLGQGPEFLIYFQGTGAADDSGLPNDRFFAVRPEGSVSTLKIQRTERGDSAVYLCASSLTGLAGPLNEQFFGPGTRLTVL.

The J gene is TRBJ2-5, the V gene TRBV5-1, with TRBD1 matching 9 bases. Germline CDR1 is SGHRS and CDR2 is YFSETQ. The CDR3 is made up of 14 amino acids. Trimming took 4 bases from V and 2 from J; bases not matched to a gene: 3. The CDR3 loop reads CASSTGQGQETQYF. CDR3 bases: TGCGCCAGCAGCACCGGACAGGGGCAAGAGACCCAGTACTTC.

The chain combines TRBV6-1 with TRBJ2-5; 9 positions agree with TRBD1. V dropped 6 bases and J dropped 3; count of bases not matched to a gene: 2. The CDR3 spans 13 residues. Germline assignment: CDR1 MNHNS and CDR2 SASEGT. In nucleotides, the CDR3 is TGTGCCAGCAGGGACAGGGGAAAAGAGACCCAGTACTTC. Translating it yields CASRDRGKETQYF.

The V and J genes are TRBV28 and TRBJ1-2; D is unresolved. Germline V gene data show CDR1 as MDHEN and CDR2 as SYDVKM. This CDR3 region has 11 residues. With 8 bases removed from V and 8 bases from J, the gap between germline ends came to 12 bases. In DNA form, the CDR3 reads TGTGCCAGCGGTCCCCCGGGGGGCTACACCTTC. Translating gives CASGPPGGYTF.

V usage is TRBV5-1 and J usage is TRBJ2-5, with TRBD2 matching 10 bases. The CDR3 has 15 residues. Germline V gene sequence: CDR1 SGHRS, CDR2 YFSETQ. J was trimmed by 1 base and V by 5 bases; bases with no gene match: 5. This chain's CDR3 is CASRGSGGLQETQYF. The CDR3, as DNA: TGCGCCAGCAGAGGTAGCGGGGGGCTCCAAGAGACCCAGTACTTC.

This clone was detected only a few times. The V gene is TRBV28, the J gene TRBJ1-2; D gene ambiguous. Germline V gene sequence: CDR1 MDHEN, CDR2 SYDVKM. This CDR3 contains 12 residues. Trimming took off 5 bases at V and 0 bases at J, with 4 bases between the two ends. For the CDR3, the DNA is TGTGCCAGCAGTCAGGCTAACTATGGCTACACCTTC. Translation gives CASSQANYGYTF.

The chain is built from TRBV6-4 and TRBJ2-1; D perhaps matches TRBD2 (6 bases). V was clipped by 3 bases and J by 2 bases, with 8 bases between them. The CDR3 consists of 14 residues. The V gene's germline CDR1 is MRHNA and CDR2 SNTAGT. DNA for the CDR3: TGTGCCAGCAGTGAATCGGGGGCCTACAATGAGCAGTTCTTC. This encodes CASSESGAYNEQFF.

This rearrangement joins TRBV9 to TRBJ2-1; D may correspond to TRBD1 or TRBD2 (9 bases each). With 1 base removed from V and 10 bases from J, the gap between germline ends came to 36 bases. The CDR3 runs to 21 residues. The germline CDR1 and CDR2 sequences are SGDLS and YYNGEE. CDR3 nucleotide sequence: TGTGCCAGCAGCGTATCATCGGGACAGGGATTCATAGAGCGGGGGGTATGGGAGCAGTTCTTC. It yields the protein CASSVSSGQGFIERGVWEQFF.

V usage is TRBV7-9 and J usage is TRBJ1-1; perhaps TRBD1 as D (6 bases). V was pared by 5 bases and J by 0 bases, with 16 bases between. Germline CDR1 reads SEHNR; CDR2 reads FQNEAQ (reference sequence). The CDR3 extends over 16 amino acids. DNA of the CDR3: TGTGCCAGCAGCGGTGATTACAGGGTCATGAACACTGAAGCTTTCTTT. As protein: CASSGDYRVMNTEAFF.

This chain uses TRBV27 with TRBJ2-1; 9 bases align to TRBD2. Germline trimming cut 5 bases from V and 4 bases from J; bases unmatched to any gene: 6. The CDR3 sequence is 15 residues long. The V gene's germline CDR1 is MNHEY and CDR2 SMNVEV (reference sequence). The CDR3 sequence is CASSEGTSIYNEQFF. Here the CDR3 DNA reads TGTGCCAGCAGTGAAGGGACTAGCATTTACAATGAGCAGTTCTTC.

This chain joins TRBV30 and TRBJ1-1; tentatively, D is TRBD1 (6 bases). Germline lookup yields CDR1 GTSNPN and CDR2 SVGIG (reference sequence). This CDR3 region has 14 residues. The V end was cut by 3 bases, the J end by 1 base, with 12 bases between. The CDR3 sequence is CAWSPTGWNTEAFF. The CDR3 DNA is TGTGCCTGGAGCCCGACAGGATGGAACACTGAAGCTTTCTTT.

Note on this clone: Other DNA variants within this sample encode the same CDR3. The CDR3 protein is CASSLGGARTEAFF. The CDR3 nucleotides are TGTGCCAGCAGTTTAGGAGGGGCAAGGACTGAAGCTTTCTTT. The chain is built from TRBV28 and TRBJ1-1; D may be TRBD1 (5 bases). The germline V gene encodes CDR1 MDHEN and CDR2 SYDVKM. V dropped 2 bases and J dropped 5 bases, with 12 bases sitting between them. This CDR3 has 14 amino acids.

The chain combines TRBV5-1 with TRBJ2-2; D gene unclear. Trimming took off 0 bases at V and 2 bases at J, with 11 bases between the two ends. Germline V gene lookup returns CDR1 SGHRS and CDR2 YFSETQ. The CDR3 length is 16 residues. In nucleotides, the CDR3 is TGCGCCAGCAGCTTGGCCTATGACTTCAACACCGGGGAGCTGTTTTTT. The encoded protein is CASSLAYDFNTGELFF. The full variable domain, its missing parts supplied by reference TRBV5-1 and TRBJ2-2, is KAGVTQTPRYLIKTRGQQVTLSCSPISGHRSVSWYQQTPGQGLQFLFEYFSETQRNKGNFPGRFSGRQFSNSRSEMNVSTLELGDSALYLCASSLAYDFNTGELFFGEGSRLTVL.

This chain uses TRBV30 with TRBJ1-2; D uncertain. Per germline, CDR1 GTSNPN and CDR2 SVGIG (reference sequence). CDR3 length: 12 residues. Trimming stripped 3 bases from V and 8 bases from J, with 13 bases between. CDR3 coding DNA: TGTGCCTGGAGCCCACCCCGAGGCGGCTACACCTTC. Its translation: CAWSPPRGGYTF.

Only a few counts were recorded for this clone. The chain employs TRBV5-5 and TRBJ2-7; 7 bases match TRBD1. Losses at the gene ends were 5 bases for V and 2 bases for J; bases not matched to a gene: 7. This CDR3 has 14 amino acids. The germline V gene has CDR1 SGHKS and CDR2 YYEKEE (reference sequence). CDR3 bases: TGTGCCAGCAGGGACCGGGACAGACCCTACGAGCAGTACTTC. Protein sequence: CASRDRDRPYEQYF.

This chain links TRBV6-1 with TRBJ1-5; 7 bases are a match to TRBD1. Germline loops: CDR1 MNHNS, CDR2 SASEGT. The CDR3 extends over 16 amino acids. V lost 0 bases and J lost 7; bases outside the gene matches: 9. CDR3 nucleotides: TGTGCCAGCAGTGAAGCCTTTTCAGGGGGAGGACAGCCCCAGCATTTT. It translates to CASSEAFSGGGQPQHF.

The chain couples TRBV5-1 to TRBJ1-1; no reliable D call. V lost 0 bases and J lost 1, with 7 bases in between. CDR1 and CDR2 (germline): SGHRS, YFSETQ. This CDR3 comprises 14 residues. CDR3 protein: CASSLDGGNTEAFF. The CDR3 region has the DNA TGCGCCAGCAGCTTGGACGGAGGGAACACTGAAGCTTTCTTT.

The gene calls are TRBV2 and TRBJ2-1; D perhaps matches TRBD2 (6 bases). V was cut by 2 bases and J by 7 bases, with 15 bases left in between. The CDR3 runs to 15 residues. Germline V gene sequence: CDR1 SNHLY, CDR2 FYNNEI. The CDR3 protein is CASSEWGLGGNEQFF. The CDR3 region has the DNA TGTGCCAGCAGTGAATGGGGACTGGGAGGTAATGAGCAGTTCTTC.

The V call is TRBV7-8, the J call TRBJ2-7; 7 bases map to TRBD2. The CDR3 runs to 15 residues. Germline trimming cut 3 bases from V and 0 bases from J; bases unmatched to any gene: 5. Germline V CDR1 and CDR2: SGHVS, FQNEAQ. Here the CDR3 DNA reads TGTGCCAGCAGCTTGACCGGGACTACCTCCTACGAGCAGTACTTC. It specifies CASSLTGTTSYEQYF.

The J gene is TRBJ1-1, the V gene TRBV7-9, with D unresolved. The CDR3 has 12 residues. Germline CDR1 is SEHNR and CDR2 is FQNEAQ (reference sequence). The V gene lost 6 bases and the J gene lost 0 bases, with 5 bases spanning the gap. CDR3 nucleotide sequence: TGTGCCAGCAGTACAGTGAACACTGAAGCTTTCTTT. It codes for CASSTVNTEAFF.

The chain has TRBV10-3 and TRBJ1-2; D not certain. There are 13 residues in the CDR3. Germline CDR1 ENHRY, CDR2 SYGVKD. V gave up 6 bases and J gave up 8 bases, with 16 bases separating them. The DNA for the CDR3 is TGTGCCATCAGGACTGGGTCTTCGGAAGGCTACACCTTC. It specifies CAIRTGSSEGYTF.

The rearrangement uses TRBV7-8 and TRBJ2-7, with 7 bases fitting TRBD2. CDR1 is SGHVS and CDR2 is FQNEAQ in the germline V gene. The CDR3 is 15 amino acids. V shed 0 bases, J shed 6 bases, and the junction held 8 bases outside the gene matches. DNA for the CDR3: TGTGCCAGCAGCTTAGCTTACCTGGGCGGGAGCGAGCAGTACTTC. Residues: CASSLAYLGGSEQYF.

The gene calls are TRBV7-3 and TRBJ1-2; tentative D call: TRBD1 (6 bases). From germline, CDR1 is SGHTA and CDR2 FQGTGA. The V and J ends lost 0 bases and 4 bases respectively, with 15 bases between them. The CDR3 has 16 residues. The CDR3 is CASSLTSQDSAYGYTF. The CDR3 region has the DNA TGTGCCAGCAGCTTAACGTCCCAGGACAGCGCCTATGGCTACACCTTC.

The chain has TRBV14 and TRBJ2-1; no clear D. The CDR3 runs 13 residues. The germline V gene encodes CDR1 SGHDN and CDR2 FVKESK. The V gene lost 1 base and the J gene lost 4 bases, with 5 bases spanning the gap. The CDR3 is CASSQGQYNEQFF. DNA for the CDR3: TGTGCCAGCAGCCAAGGGCAGTACAATGAGCAGTTCTTC. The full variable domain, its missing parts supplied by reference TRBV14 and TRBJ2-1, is EAGVTQFPSHSVIEKGQTVTLRCDPISGHDNLYWYRRVMGKEIKFLLHFVKESKQDESGMPNNRFLAERTGGTYSTLKVQPAELEDSGVYFCASSQGQYNEQFFGPGTRLTVL.

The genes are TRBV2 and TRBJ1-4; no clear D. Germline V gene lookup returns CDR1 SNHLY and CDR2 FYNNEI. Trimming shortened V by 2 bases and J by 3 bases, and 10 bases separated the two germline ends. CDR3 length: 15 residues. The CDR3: CASSERTSPNEKLFF. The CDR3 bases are TGTGCCAGCAGTGAAAGGACTTCGCCTAATGAAAAACTGTTTTTT. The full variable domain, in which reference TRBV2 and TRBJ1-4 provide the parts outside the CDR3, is EPEVTQTPSHQVTQMGQEVILRCVPISNHLYFYWYRQILGQKVEFLVSFYNNEISEKSEIFDDQFSVERPDGSNFTLKIRSTKLEDSAMYFCASSERTSPNEKLFFGSGTQLSVL.

The CDR3 spells CASNRGLNTEAFF. In DNA, the CDR3 is TGTGCCAGCAATCGGGGGTTGAACACTGAAGCTTTCTTT. The chain has TRBV28 and TRBJ1-1; tentatively, D is TRBD1 (5 bases). The CDR3 covers 13 residues. V was clipped by 7 bases and J by 0 bases, with 9 bases between them. Germline CDR1 and CDR2: MDHEN and SYDVKM. Full variable domain (remainder filled in from reference TRBV28 and TRBJ1-1): DVKVTQSSRYLVKRTGEKVFLECVQDMDHENMFWYRQDPGLGLRLIYFSYDVKMKEKGDIPEGYSVSREKKERFSLILESASTNQTSMYLCASNRGLNTEAFFGQGTRLTVV.

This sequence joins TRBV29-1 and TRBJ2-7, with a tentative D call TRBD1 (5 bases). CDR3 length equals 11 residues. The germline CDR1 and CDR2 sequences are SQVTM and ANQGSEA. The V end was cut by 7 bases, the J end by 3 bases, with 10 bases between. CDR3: CSAQDLYEQYF. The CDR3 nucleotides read TGCAGCGCACAGGATCTCTACGAGCAGTACTTC.

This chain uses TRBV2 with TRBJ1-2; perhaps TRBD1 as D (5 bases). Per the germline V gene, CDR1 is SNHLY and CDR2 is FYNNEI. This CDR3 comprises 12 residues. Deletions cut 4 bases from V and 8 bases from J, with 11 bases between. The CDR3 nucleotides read TGTGCCAGCAGTGGGGCAGGGAAAGGCTACACCTTC. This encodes CASSGAGKGYTF.

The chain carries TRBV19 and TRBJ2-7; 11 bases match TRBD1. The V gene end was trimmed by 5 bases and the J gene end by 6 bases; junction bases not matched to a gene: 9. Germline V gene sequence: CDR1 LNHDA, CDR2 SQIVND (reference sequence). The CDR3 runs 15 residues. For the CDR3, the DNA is TGTGCCAGTAGTGGGGTTCGGACAGGGGGCTCCGAGCAGTACTTC. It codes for CASSGVRTGGSEQYF.

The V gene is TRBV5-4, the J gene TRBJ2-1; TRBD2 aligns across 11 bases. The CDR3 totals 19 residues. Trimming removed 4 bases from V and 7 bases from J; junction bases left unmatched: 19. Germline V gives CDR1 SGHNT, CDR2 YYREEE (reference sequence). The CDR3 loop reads CASSLAGGPQTRLFNEQFF. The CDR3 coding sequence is TGTGCCAGCAGCCTAGCGGGAGGACCGCAAACCCGCCTCTTTAATGAGCAGTTCTTC.